This is a list of T cell receptor beta chains from one sample in a study of a mutant IDH1 vaccine in newly diagnosed glioma. Repertoires were generated with immunoSEQ multiplex PCR, while TCRdb's copy carries only in-frame clones and drops some. In the table there are some 42,000 clones, roughly 82% of which are singletons. Their target antigens are unknown. Sequenced here: PBMCs, sampled from a glioma patient whose treatment included an IDH1 peptide vaccine. These receptors were obtained from a young man with glioma. Some clones in this sample may be carry-over from other donors' samples. CDR3s include the opening cysteine and the closing phenylalanine or tryptophan. The D gene is left open where the match is weak. Clone size is stated in some rows and not others, as once, few, many or a class when expanded.

clone_size	d_call	v_call	j_call	cdr3_aa	cdr3_nt
.	TRBD1	TRBV10-3	TRBJ1-2	CAISELGTGIDKPYGYTF	TGTGCCATCAGTGAGTTAGGGACAGGGATAGACAAACCGTATGGCTACACCTTC
.	.	TRBV15	TRBJ2-1	CATSSGLLSNEQFF	TGTGCCACCAGCTCCGGACTACTTAGCAATGAGCAGTTCTTC
once	.	TRBV11-2	TRBJ1-3	CASSSGQSGSGNTIYF	TGTGCCAGCAGCTCTGGACAGTCTGGATCTGGAAACACCATATATTTT
.	.	TRBV6-5	TRBJ1-1	CASSYEDSSAEAFF	TGTGCCAGCAGTTACGAGGACAGCTCGGCTGAAGCTTTCTTT
.	TRBD2	TRBV28	TRBJ2-1	CASTSGTSGSSEQFF	TGTGCCAGCACCTCCGGGACTAGCGGGAGTAGTGAGCAGTTCTTC
.	.	TRBV6-1	TRBJ1-2	CASSPQAPYGYTF	TGTGCCAGCAGTCCCCAAGCACCGTATGGCTACACCTTC
.	TRBD1	TRBV19	TRBJ1-5	CASSIWGQGRQPQHF	TGTGCCAGTAGTATTTGGGGACAGGGGCGGCAGCCCCAGCATTTT
once	.	TRBV30	TRBJ2-7	CAWSATDYEQYF	TGTGCCTGGAGTGCGACGGACTACGAGCAGTACTTC
.	.	TRBV11-2	TRBJ1-1	CASSLGDINTEAFF	TGTGCCAGCAGCTTAGGTGACATTAACACTGAAGCTTTCTTT
.	TRBD1	TRBV7-8	TRBJ1-1	CASTPYRGLNTEAFF	TGTGCCAGCACCCCTTACAGGGGACTGAACACTGAAGCTTTCTTT
.	TRBD1	TRBV5-1	TRBJ2-2	CASSLDYRGLGDTGELFF	TGCGCCAGCAGCTTGGATTACAGGGGGCTTGGGGACACCGGGGAGCTGTTTTTT
.	TRBD2	TRBV14	TRBJ2-2	CASSQRRGGTGELFF	TGTGCCAGCAGCCAACGGCGGGGGGGTACCGGGGAGCTGTTTTTT
few	.	TRBV6-1	TRBJ1-1	CASSAGQPNTEAFF	TGTGCCAGCAGTGCCGGACAGCCGAACACTGAAGCTTTCTTT
.	TRBD1	TRBV5-4	TRBJ1-2	CASSSSGGYAYGYTF	TGTGCCAGCAGCTCCTCAGGGGGATACGCCTATGGCTACACCTTC
.	.	TRBV4-1	TRBJ1-4	CASSPSPGTEKLFF	TGCGCCAGCAGCCCGTCTCCGGGGACTGAAAAACTGTTTTTT
.	.	TRBV7-2	TRBJ2-5	CASSVDQETQYF	TGTGCCAGCAGCGTAGACCAAGAGACCCAGTACTTC
few	TRBD1	TRBV7-2	TRBJ2-5	CASSTGTGSQTQYF	TGTGCCAGCAGCACCGGGACAGGGTCTCAGACCCAGTACTTC
.	.	TRBV6-5	TRBJ1-3	CASSYRGRGSGNTIYF	TGTGCCAGCAGTTACCGGGGACGGGGCTCTGGAAACACCATATATTTT
once	TRBD1	TRBV5-6	TRBJ2-7	CASSATGQGYEQYF	TGTGCCAGCAGCGCCACGGGACAGGGCTACGAGCAGTACTTC
.	.	TRBV14	TRBJ2-3	CASSQSVSWSTDTQYF	TGTGCCAGCAGCCAGTCGGTTAGTTGGTCTACAGATACGCAGTATTTT
.	.	TRBV14	TRBJ2-1	CASSHSSRGLNEQFF	TGTGCCAGCAGCCATTCTAGCAGGGGCCTGAATGAGCAGTTCTTC
few	.	TRBV9	TRBJ1-2	CASSVEGEDGYTF	TGTGCCAGCAGCGTAGAAGGGGAAGATGGCTACACCTTC
.	TRBD2	TRBV7-2	TRBJ2-7	CASSLARTSGGALEQYF	TGTGCCAGCAGCTTAGCTCGGACTAGCGGGGGGGCGCTCGAGCAGTACTTC
.	TRBD2	TRBV7-8	TRBJ2-7	CASSLEGPLAGAYEQYF	TGTGCCAGCAGCTTAGAGGGGCCACTAGCGGGAGCGTACGAGCAGTACTTC
once	TRBD1	TRBV19	TRBJ1-5	CASSIDGTGGFQPQHF	TGTGCCAGTAGTATAGACGGGACAGGGGGCTTTCAGCCCCAGCATTTT
.	TRBD1	TRBV7-8	TRBJ2-7	CASSSDRVGYEQYF	TGTGCCAGCAGCTCCGACAGGGTCGGATACGAGCAGTACTTC
.	.	TRBV9	TRBJ1-1	CASRGPKNTEAFF	TGTGCCAGCAGAGGACCGAAGAACACTGAAGCTTTCTTT
.	TRBD1	TRBV4-1	TRBJ2-7	CASSQRQGGEQYF	TGCGCCAGCAGCCAGAGACAGGGGGGAGAGCAGTACTTC